These 17 T cell receptor beta chains came from one sample sequenced in a study of T cell clonality in common variable immunodeficiency. Using immunoSEQ multiplex PCR, the repertoire was profiled, and TCRdb retains in-frame clones only, with some absent. The sample counts about 39,000 clones, none seen once; the ten largest own approximately 2.6%. The sequenced sample was peripheral blood mononuclear cells. These receptors were taken from a person between 18 and 70 years old in good health.

This clone was counted at least ten times. The read terminates 3 residues ahead of where the CDR3 ends, so the germline J gene completes it. V usage is TRBV12-3 or TRBV12-4 and J usage is TRBJ2-7; 11 positions match TRBD1. The CDR3 runs to 14 residues. V shed 6 bases and J 5 bases; nucleotides not matched to a gene: 6. The CDR3 spells CASSPGQGADEQYF. The part of the CDR3 DNA that was read is TGTGCCAGCAGCCCAGGACAGGGGGCCGACGAG.

This clone was seen only a few times. The read gets to within 3 residues of the CDR3 end, and the germline J gene fills in the rest. The chain couples TRBV6-1 to TRBJ2-2; no reliable D call. From germline, CDR1 is MNHNS and CDR2 SASEGT. CDR3 length: 14 residues. The CDR3 protein is CASSEDTLNSPLFF. CDR3 bases read: TGTGCCAGCAGTGAAGACACGCTTAATTCACCG.

This clone was counted a few times. Germline is not matched at one junction end, which may reflect a read error. Coverage ceases 3 residues before the CDR3 finishes, and the germline J gene fills in the end. J is TRBJ2-5 and V is TRBV7-9; possibly TRBD2 for D (5 bases). Germline CDR1 reads SEHNR; CDR2 reads FQNEAQ (reference sequence). The CDR3 loop spans 14 amino acids. The part of the CDR3 DNA that was read is TGTTCCAGCAGCTTAGGACTTTCCCGAGAGACC. Translation gives CSSSLGLSRET. The full CDR3 protein reads CSSSLGLSRETQYF.

This clone showed up just a few times. The missing CDR3 end, 3 residues past where the read stops, is filled in from the germline J gene. The chain recombines TRBV5-1 with TRBJ2-4; TRBD1 matches 9 bases. This CDR3 has 15 amino acids. CDR1 SGHRS and CDR2 YFSETQ come from the germline V gene. Incomplete CDR3 DNA: TGCGCCAGCAGCACCAGGGACAGGGCCGAAGGTGGT. This translates into CASSTRDRAEGG. The CDR3 in its entirety is CASSTRDRAEGGQYF.

This clone came up a few times. A read error may explain this, as a much larger clone is one base away. The read ends 3 residues shy of where the CDR3 ends; the end is completed using the germline J gene. The chain combines TRBV2 with TRBJ2-3; 9 bases are a match to TRBD1. Germline loops: CDR1 SNHLY, CDR2 FYNNEI. This CDR3 comprises 13 residues. CDR3 DNA, as far as it was read: TGTGCCAGCAGGGGACAGGGTGATCAGCCG. The encoded protein is CASRGQGDQP. The full CDR3 protein is CASRGQGDQPQYF. Full variable domain (missing parts from reference TRBV2 and TRBJ2-3): EPEVTQTPSHQVTQMGQEVILRCVPISNHLYFYWYRQILGQKVEFLVSFYNNEISEKSEIFDDQFSVERPDGSNFTLKIRSTKLEDSAMYFCASRGQGDQPQYFGPGTRLTVL.

In this sample, this clone turned up many times. The CDR3 end is not reached by the read, which stops 3 residues before it; the germline J gene fills it in. This chain joins TRBV2 and TRBJ2-2; D uncertain. Germline lookup yields CDR1 SNHLY and CDR2 FYNNEI. V was shortened by 5 bases and J by 4 bases, with 11 bases between the two germline ends. The CDR3 runs to 14 residues. The CDR3 bases that were read are TGTGCCAGCAGTTCGACACGATCCACCGGGGAG. Residues: CASSSTRSTGE. In full, the CDR3 reads CASSSTRSTGELFF.

Notes on this clone: The read terminates 3 residues before the CDR3 end, so the remaining end is supplied by the germline J gene. The chain uses TRBV10-3 and TRBJ2-7; TRBD1 might be the D (5 bases). The CDR3 length is 17 residues. With 0 bases removed from V and 6 bases from J, the gap between germline ends came to 21 bases. Germline CDR1 reads ENHRY; CDR2 reads SYGVKD. The sequenced part of the CDR3 DNA is TGTGCCATCAGTGAGTCTTGTGACAGTCCTTATGAGTGCGAG. Its protein product is CAISESCDSPYECE. Given in full, the CDR3 is CAISESCDSPYECEQYF.

This clone was observed a few times. Sequencing ends 3 residues short of the CDR3 end; the germline J gene provides the rest. The V call is TRBV2, the J call TRBJ1-2; TRBD1 might be the D (6 bases). Germline CDR1 and CDR2: SNHLY and FYNNEI. This CDR3 has 10 residues. The sequenced part of the CDR3 DNA is TGTGCCAGCCTTGGGACAGGC. It yields the protein CASLGTG. The entire CDR3 sequence reads CASLGTGYTF.

This clone was counted at least ten times. The read stops 3 residues short of the end of the CDR3; the missing end is completed from the germline J gene. The rearrangement joins TRBV19 to TRBJ2-3; 7 nucleotides line up with TRBD1. Losses at the gene ends were 3 bases for V and 4 bases for J; bases not matched to a gene: 7. The CDR3 totals 15 residues. CDR1 and CDR2 (germline): LNHDA, SQIVND (reference sequence). CDR3 amino acids: CASSISRQGADTQYF. The CDR3 bases that were read are TGTGCCAGTAGTATCTCCAGACAGGGAGCAGATACG.

Many counts were recorded for this clone. The read terminates 3 residues ahead of where the CDR3 ends, so the germline J gene completes it. The chain recombines TRBV7-6 with TRBJ2-1, with TRBD2 identical over 9 bases. The CDR3 spans 15 residues. With V trimmed by 5 bases and J by 2 bases, 4 bases remained unmatched. Germline-derived CDR1 and CDR2 are SGHVS and FNYEAQ. The CDR3 spells CASSPRTSAYNEQFF. The CDR3 DNA, read in part, is TGTGCCAGCAGCCCTCGGACTAGCGCCTACAATGAG.

This clone was counted many times. Partial CDR3 DNA: TGTGCCAGCAGCCACTCGGACATCGTGAGC. It translates to CASSHSDIVS. The full CDR3 protein is CASSHSDIVSYTF. The V and J genes are TRBV7-8 and TRBJ1-2; tentatively, D is TRBD1 (5 bases). The sequenced fragment ends 3 residues before the CDR3 boundary, so the rest is inferred from the germline J gene. The germline V gene has CDR1 SGHVS and CDR2 FQNEAQ. The CDR3 has 13 amino acids.

The CDR3 protein is CASSMKLGPNEQFF. The part of the CDR3 DNA that was read is TGTGCCAGTAGTATGAAACTAGGGCCCAATGAG. The chain joins TRBV19 to TRBJ2-1; D perhaps matches TRBD2 (5 bases). The sequence runs out 3 residues before the end of the CDR3; the remainder is reconstructed from the germline J gene. The CDR3 runs to 14 residues. Trimming left V 3 bases short and J 6 bases short, with 12 bases between. Germline V CDR1 and CDR2: LNHDA, SQIVND (reference sequence). The variable domain in full, with the rest retrieved from reference TRBV19 and TRBJ2-1, is DGGITQSPKYLFRKEGQNVTLSCEQNLNHDAMYWYRQDPGQGLRLIYYSQIVNDFQKGDIAEGYSVSREKKESFPLTVTSAQKNPTAFYLCASSMKLGPNEQFFGPGTRLTVL.

This clone was counted at least ten times. The read halts 3 residues ahead of the CDR3 end, with the missing end drawn from the germline J gene. The V call is TRBV2, the J call TRBJ1-4; a weak D match, TRBD1 (5 bases). This CDR3 has 14 amino acids. Germline V gene sequence: CDR1 SNHLY, CDR2 FYNNEI. V was pared by 4 bases and J by 6 bases, with 12 bases between. This CDR3 is CASSVWGLDEKLFF. The CDR3 DNA, read in part, is TGTGCCAGCAGTGTGTGGGGACTGGATGAAAAA.

This clone was seen repeatedly, ten times or more. Sequencing ends 3 residues short of the CDR3 end; the germline J gene provides the rest. The chain couples TRBV5-1 to TRBJ2-1; tentatively, D is TRBD2 (6 bases). The CDR3 runs 15 residues. Germline V gene lookup returns CDR1 SGHRS and CDR2 YFSETQ. V was cut by 1 base and J by 6 bases, with 14 bases left in between. CDR3 protein: CASSLRPGAANEQFF. The CDR3 DNA, read in part, is TGCGCCAGCAGCTTGCGGCCGGGAGCGGCCAATGAG.

This clone was picked up many times. This CDR3 reads CSAAPLAGVLDTQYF. CDR3 DNA (partial): TGCAGTGCTGCCCCTTTAGCGGGAGTCTTAGATACG. The chain combines TRBV20-1 with TRBJ2-3; 9 nucleotides align to TRBD2. From the germline J gene comes the end of the CDR3, since the read stops 3 residues before it. Per germline, CDR1 DFQATT and CDR2 SNEGSKA (reference sequence). V dropped 5 bases and J dropped 5; count of bases not matched to a gene: 11. The CDR3 consists of 15 residues.

This clone appeared many times. The CDR3 is cut off 3 residues early in the read; its end comes from the germline J gene. The rearrangement joins TRBV29-1 to TRBJ2-5, with TRBD1 matching over 7 bases. Per the germline V gene, CDR1 is SQVTM and CDR2 is ANQGSEA. The V gene end was trimmed by 3 bases and the J gene end by 5 bases; junction bases not matched to a gene: 6. The CDR3 extends over 13 amino acids. This CDR3 is CSVDVGGRETQYF. The sequenced CDR3 bases are TGCAGCGTTGATGTAGGGGGCCGGGAGACC.

This clone has ten or more counts. Coverage ceases 3 residues before the CDR3 finishes, and the germline J gene fills in the end. The gene calls are TRBV2 and TRBJ2-7; 11 bases map to TRBD2. The CDR3 is 15 amino acids. V trimming: 6 bases; J trimming: 0 bases; junction bases outside the gene matches: 4. Germline-derived CDR1 and CDR2 are SNHLY and FYNNEI. CDR3: CASRSSGRFSYEQYF. CDR3 bases read: TGTGCCAGCAGATCTAGCGGGAGGTTCTCCTACGAG. Combining the CDR3 with reference TRBV2 and TRBJ2-7 gives the whole variable domain EPEVTQTPSHQVTQMGQEVILRCVPISNHLYFYWYRQILGQKVEFLVSFYNNEISEKSEIFDDQFSVERPDGSNFTLKIRSTKLEDSAMYFCASRSSGRFSYEQYFGPGTRLTVT.